The 22 T cell receptor beta chains below were found in one sample sequenced in a study of T cells after yellow fever vaccination. Each CDR3 protein gets one entry after TCRdb re-called the 5' RACE reads with MiXCR. The top ten hold 11% to 15% of the sample, which has hundreds of thousands of distinct CDR3 sequences, 13% seen once. The material sequenced was PBMCs, taken on the day of the yellow fever booster vaccination. These receptors were taken from a man aged 25-45 years who received the YFV17D yellow fever vaccine.

The table lists this clonotype with many counts. The chain employs TRBV5-5 and TRBJ2-3; 9 nucleotides match TRBD1. V trimming: 2 bases; J trimming: 4 bases; junction bases outside the gene matches: 5. This CDR3 has 15 amino acids. Germline CDR1 and CDR2: SGHKS and YYEKEE (reference sequence). Here the CDR3 reads CASSFTGGVSDTQYF. As DNA, the CDR3 is TGTGCCAGCAGCTTCACAGGGGGCGTCTCAGATACGCAGTATTTT.

The V and J genes are TRBV29-1 and TRBJ2-7; tentative D call: TRBD2 (7 bases). The CDR3 contains 12 residues. Trimming took 5 bases from V and 3 from J, leaving 11 bases between them. Germline V gene data show CDR1 as SQVTM and CDR2 as ANQGSEA. CDR3 DNA: TGCAGCGTTCAGGGAGGGGGCTACGAGCAGTACTTC. As protein: CSVQGGGYEQYF.

Only a few counts were recorded for this clonotype. The chain uses TRBV4-3 and TRBJ2-1; 11 bases map to TRBD1. The germline CDR1 and CDR2 sequences are LGHNA and YSLEER. The CDR3 consists of 17 residues. V gave up 4 bases and J gave up 0 bases; unmatched junction bases: 5. CDR3 coding DNA: TGCGCCAGCAGCCCCGGACAGGGGGCAGGCTCCTACAATGAGCAGTTCTTC. Its translation is CASSPGQGAGSYNEQFF.

This sequence joins TRBV9 and TRBJ2-2; D is perhaps TRBD1 (6 bases). V lost 2 bases and J lost 4, with 18 bases in between. Germline lookup yields CDR1 SGDLS and CDR2 YYNGEE. The CDR3 spans 17 residues. The CDR3 nucleotides read TGTGCCAGCAGCGTTAGCCCGGGACATTCGGGCACCGGGGAGCTGTTTTTT. Translation gives CASSVSPGHSGTGELFF.

This rearrangement joins TRBV21-1 to TRBJ2-1. TRBV21-1 represents a pseudogene. CDR3 length equals 15 residues. The CDR3 loop is CASSKVIHYCNEQFF. CDR3 coding DNA: TGTGCCAGCAGCAAAGTGATACATTACTGCAATGAGCAGTTCTTC.

The chain links TRBV3-1 to TRBJ2-4, with D tentatively TRBD2 (5 bases). The CDR3 loop spans 13 amino acids. Per germline, CDR1 LGHDT and CDR2 YNNKEL (reference sequence). V was cut by 5 bases and J by 1 base, with 6 bases left in between. For the CDR3, the DNA is TGTGCCAGCAGCGCGGGTGCCAAAAACATTCAGTACTTC. This sequence encodes CASSAGAKNIQYF.

This clonotype was detected a few times. The chain has TRBV7-9 and TRBJ2-5; D gene ambiguous. This CDR3 spans 13 amino acids. The V end was cut by 5 bases, the J end by 4 bases, with 11 bases between. Germline values: CDR1 SEHNR, CDR2 FQNEAQ (reference sequence). The CDR3 nucleotides read TGTGCCAGCAGCAGACGCAGCTCAGAGACCCAGTACTTC. It encodes CASSRRSSETQYF.

CDR3 coding DNA: TGTGCCAGCAGCTTAGCGGGACAGGGAGTGGAAGCTTTCTTT. Translating it yields CASSLAGQGVEAFF. The rearrangement uses TRBV7-9 and TRBJ1-1, with TRBD1 matching 9 bases. The V gene's germline CDR1 is SEHNR and CDR2 FQNEAQ (reference sequence). This CDR3 comprises 14 residues. Trimming took 0 bases from V and 8 from J; bases not matched to a gene: 4.

This clonotype occurred a few times. The rearrangement uses TRBV10-2 and TRBJ1-3, with a weak D call TRBD1 (5 bases). This CDR3 region has 13 residues. V lost 4 bases, J lost 4 bases, and 8 bases lay in between. Germline-derived CDR1 and CDR2 are WSHSY and SAAADI. CDR3 region: CASSVGEGNTIYF. The DNA of the CDR3 is TGCGCCAGCAGTGTAGGGGAAGGAAACACCATATATTTT.

Points on this clonotype: One end of the junction does not line up with germline, which may come from a read error. The chain links TRBV6-1 to TRBJ2-7; either TRBD1 or TRBD2 may fit D (7 bases each). CDR1 and CDR2 (germline): MNHNS, SASEGT. The CDR3 extends over 13 amino acids. The CDR3 region has the DNA TGTGCGAGCAGGGGGGGAACCTCCTACGTGCAGTACTTC. This codes for CASRGGTSYVQYF.

The J gene is TRBJ2-3, the V gene TRBV10-3; TRBD1 or TRBD2 may be the D gene (5 bases each). Germline V gene sequence: CDR1 ENHRY, CDR2 SYGVKD. The CDR3 extends over 14 amino acids. V was pared by 5 bases and J by 2 bases, with 11 bases between. CDR3: CAISTGTYTDTQYF. The DNA of the CDR3 is TGTGCCATCAGTACCGGGACCTACACAGATACGCAGTATTTT.

Remarks on this clonotype: Compared with germline, one end of the junction differs, possibly owing to a read error. The chain combines TRBV3-1 with TRBJ2-3, with TRBD2 as a possible D gene (5 bases). The CDR3 consists of 16 residues. Germline V gives CDR1 LGHDT, CDR2 YNNKEL (reference sequence). CDR3 amino acids: CASSQVKAVSTDTLYF. CDR3 bases: TGTGCCAGCAGCCAAGTCAAAGCGGTTAGCACAGATACGCTGTATTTT.

This chain links TRBV7-9 with TRBJ2-7, with a possible D match to TRBD2 (5 bases). Germline loops: CDR1 SEHNR, CDR2 FQNEAQ (reference sequence). Trimming pared 3 bases from V and 2 bases from J, leaving 20 bases between. CDR3 length: 17 residues. CDR3 nucleotides: TGTGCCAGCAGCTTTCGGGCGGGCGACACGATAGCCTACGAGCAGTACTTC. Amino acids: CASSFRAGDTIAYEQYF.

This clonotype was found a few times. The chain carries TRBV20-1 and TRBJ2-7; the match to TRBD2 covers 7 bases. The CDR3 runs to 15 residues. CDR1 DFQATT and CDR2 SNEGSKA come from the germline V gene (reference sequence). With V trimmed by 6 bases and J by 5 bases, 16 bases remained unmatched. As DNA, the CDR3 is TGCAGTGCACCCGCTAGCGGACCCTCAGGAAACGAGCAGTACTTC. Translating it yields CSAPASGPSGNEQYF.

This clonotype was recorded many times. The V call is TRBV20-1, the J call TRBJ2-3; 10 positions agree with TRBD1. After removal of 0 bases from V and 0 bases from J, the junction contained 3 bases not matched to a gene. Germline V gene data show CDR1 as DFQATT and CDR2 as SNEGSKA (reference sequence). The CDR3 is 16 amino acids. In DNA form, the CDR3 reads TGCAGTGCTAGAGAGTGGGACAGGGGTAGCACAGATACGCAGTATTTT. This gives the protein CSAREWDRGSTDTQYF.

The chain carries TRBV10-3 and TRBJ2-5; the D call may be TRBD1 or TRBD2 (7 bases each). The CDR3 runs 15 residues. Trimming took off 4 bases at V and 0 bases at J, with 12 bases between the two ends. CDR1 ENHRY and CDR2 SYGVKD come from the germline V gene. The CDR3 DNA sequence: TGTGCCATCAGTGGGCAGGGGGGGTACCAAGAGACCCAGTACTTC. Translating it yields CAISGQGGYQETQYF.

This clonotype was picked up a small number of times. The chain employs TRBV20-1 and TRBJ1-5; TRBD1 might be the D (6 bases). The CDR3 extends over 15 amino acids. CDR1 DFQATT and CDR2 SNEGSKA come from the germline V gene (reference sequence). With 3 bases removed from V and 3 bases from J, the gap between germline ends came to 15 bases. CDR3 sequence: CSASGGAGDNQPQHF. In DNA form, the CDR3 reads TGCAGTGCTAGTGGGGGCGCGGGTGACAATCAGCCCCAGCATTTT.

At least ten counts were recorded for this clonotype. The CDR3 spells CASSLGFGTGLGNEKLFF. The CDR3 DNA sequence: TGCGCCAGCAGCCTTGGGTTCGGGACAGGGCTAGGTAATGAAAAACTGTTTTTT. The chain carries TRBV4-3 and TRBJ1-4; TRBD1 matches at 9 bases. The CDR3 runs to 18 residues. CDR1 is LGHNA and CDR2 is YSLEER in the germline V gene. The junction had 13 bases not matched to a gene; V was cut back by 4 bases and J by 4 bases.

In this sample, this clonotype turned up a few times. The chain recombines TRBV29-1 with TRBJ2-5; 11 bases match TRBD2. Germline lookup yields CDR1 SQVTM and CDR2 ANQGSEA. V lost 5 bases, J lost 2 bases, and 7 bases stayed unmatched. The CDR3 spans 15 residues. The CDR3 DNA reads as TGCAGCGTTCGGGAGGGACTAGCGGTGCAAGAGACCCAGTACTTC. Its protein product is CSVREGLAVQETQYF.

There are many counts of this clonotype. The chain uses TRBV6-2 or TRBV6-3 and TRBJ2-1; 8 positions agree with TRBD1. V gave up 0 bases and J gave up 7 bases; unmatched junction bases: 2. The CDR3 consists of 14 residues. The germline V gene encodes CDR1 MNHEY and CDR2 SVGEGT. In DNA form, the CDR3 reads TGTGCCAGCAGTTACTCAAGGGACAGGAATGAGCAGTTCTTC. Its translation is CASSYSRDRNEQFF.

The gene calls are TRBV20-1 and TRBJ1-1; D is perhaps TRBD1 (5 bases). The CDR3 has 14 residues. V lost 6 bases, J lost 0 bases, and 14 bases lay in between. CDR1 is DFQATT and CDR2 is SNEGSKA in the germline V gene (reference sequence). Here the CDR3 reads CSATGPTMNTEAFF. Here the CDR3 DNA reads TGCAGTGCGACGGGACCCACCATGAACACTGAAGCTTTCTTT.

This clonotype was seen only a few times. The chain recombines TRBV4-3 with TRBJ2-1, with TRBD2 matching over 8 bases. With V trimmed by 0 bases and J by 6 bases, 4 bases remained unmatched. The germline gives CDR1 LGHNA, CDR2 YSLEER. The CDR3 consists of 15 residues. The CDR3 DNA reads TGCGCCAGCAGCCAAGAGACTAGCGTAGCCAATGAGCAGTTCTTC. This sequence encodes CASSQETSVANEQFF.